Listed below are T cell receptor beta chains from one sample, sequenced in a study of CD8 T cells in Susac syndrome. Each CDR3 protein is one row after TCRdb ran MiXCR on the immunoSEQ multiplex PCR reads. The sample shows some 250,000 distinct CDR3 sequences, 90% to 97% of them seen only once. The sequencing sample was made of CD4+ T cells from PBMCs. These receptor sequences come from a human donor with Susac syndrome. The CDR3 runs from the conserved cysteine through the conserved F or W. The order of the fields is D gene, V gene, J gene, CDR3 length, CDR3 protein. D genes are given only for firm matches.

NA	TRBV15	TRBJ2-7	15	CATSRDSRVGDEQYF
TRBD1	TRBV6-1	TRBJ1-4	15	CASSDPGTGDEKLFF
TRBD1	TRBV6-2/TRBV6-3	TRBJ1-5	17	CASSYSGQGARHQPQHF
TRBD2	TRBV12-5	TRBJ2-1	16	CASGLVVGRAYNEQFF
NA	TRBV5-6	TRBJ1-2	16	CASSLRGGELGYGYTF
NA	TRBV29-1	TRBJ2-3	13	CSVQQDGTDTQYF
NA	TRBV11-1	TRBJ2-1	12	CASGKRGDEQFF
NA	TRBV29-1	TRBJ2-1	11	CSVAYRDEQFF
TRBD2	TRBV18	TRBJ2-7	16	CASSPGGTSGSYEQYF
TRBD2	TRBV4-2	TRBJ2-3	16	CASSQSTSGSTDTQYF
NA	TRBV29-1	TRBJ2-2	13	CSAGQPTTGELFF
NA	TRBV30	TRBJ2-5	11	CAWRRRETQYF
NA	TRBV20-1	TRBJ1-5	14	CSASLGPLDQPQHF
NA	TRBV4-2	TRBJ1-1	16	CASSQLNGPGGTEAFF
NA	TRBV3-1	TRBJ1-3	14	CASSPAVQTNTIYF
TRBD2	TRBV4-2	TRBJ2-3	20	CASSHPETSGAVSSTDTQYF
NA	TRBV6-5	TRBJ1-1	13	CASSYKGYTEAFF
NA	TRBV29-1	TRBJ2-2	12	CSVTFGVGELFF
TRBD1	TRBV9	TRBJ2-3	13	CASKGGRTDTQYF
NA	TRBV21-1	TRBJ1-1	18	CASSKMAIPGHLNTEAFF
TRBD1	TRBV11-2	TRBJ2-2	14	CASSYGTDTGELFF
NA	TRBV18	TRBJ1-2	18	CASSPAPQGATPSYGYTF
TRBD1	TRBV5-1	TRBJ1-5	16	CASSLEGQGVGQPQHF
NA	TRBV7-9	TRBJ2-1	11	CASSQEVEQFF
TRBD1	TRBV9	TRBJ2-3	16	CASSGGTAPSTDTQYF
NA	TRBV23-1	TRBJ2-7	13	CASSHGARYEQYF
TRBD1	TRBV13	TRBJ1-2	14	CASSANRGFYGYTF
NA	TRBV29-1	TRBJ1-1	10	CSADNLEAFF
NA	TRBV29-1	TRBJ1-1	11	CSVAGPPEAFF
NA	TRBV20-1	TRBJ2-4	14	CSAISEAAKNIQYF
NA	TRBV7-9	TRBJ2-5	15	CASSRPPIGNETQYF
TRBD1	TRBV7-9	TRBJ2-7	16	CASSSPHGTGDYEQYF
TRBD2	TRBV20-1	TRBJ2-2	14	CSAWTSGRSGELFF
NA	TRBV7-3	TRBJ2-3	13	CASSKDPSDTQYF
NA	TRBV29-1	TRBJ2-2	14	CSVLGQPNTGELFF
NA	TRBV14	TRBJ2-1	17	CASSQDKGANSYNEQFF
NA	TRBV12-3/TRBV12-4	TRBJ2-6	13	CASSNSGANVLTF
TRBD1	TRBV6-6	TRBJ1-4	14	CASSYRTGGEKLFF
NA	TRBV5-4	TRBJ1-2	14	CASSFGPTSGGYTF
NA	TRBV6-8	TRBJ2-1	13	CASSPTSYCEQFF
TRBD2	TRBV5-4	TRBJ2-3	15	CASSLGSGLTDTQYF
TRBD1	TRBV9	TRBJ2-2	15	CASSVVGQGDGELFF
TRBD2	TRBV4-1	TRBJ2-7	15	CASSRLAGGFDEQYF
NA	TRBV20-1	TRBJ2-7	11	CSALTLYEQYF
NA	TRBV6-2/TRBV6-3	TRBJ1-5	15	CASSYGGTSPQPQHF
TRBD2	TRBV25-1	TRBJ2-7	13	CASSAGGNYEQYF
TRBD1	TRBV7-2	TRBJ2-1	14	CASSFHGQGDVQFF
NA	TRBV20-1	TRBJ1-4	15	CSARSRVGINEKLFF
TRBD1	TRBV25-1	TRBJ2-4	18	CASSAREQGIIAKNIQYF
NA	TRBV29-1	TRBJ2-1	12	CSVDSFVGATFF
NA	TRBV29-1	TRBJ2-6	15	CSSPGRNSGANVLTF